A single sample is the source of the 5 T cell receptor beta chains below, sequenced in a study of blood T cells in healthy people across ages. Combining a sample-barcoded 5' primer with a J-beta primer mix, a second PCR ran for 7 to 11 cycles. TCRdb independently ran MiXCR on the 5' RACE reads; one entry per CDR3 protein. This repertoire shows 710,000 or so distinct CDR3 sequences, 22% found once; its top ten account for 20% to 25%. Sequenced: blood. The origin of the receptors is a man aged 65 to 79 in good health.

This clonotype was counted many times. The genes are TRBV3-1 and TRBJ2-5, with TRBD2 matching 11 bases. CDR1 is LGHDT, CDR2 YNNKEL, per germline (reference sequence). The CDR3 runs 15 residues. V trimming: 5 bases; J trimming: 3 bases; junction bases outside the gene matches: 5. CDR3 sequence: CASSSMGLAEETQYF. The CDR3 DNA reads TGTGCCAGCAGCTCTATGGGACTAGCGGAAGAGACCCAGTACTTC.

The V and J genes are TRBV12-3 or TRBV12-4 and TRBJ2-5; D is undetermined. Trimming shortened V by 6 bases and J by 2 bases, and 10 bases separated the two germline ends. This CDR3 has 13 residues. The CDR3 DNA sequence: TGTGCCAGCAGAACGACGGCTCAAGAGACCCAGTACTTC. Amino acids: CASRTTAQETQYF.

This clonotype was detected a few times. This sequence joins TRBV14 and TRBJ2-1; 7 bases match TRBD2. V shed 1 base and J 4 bases; nucleotides not matched to a gene: 13. Germline CDR1 and CDR2: SGHDN and FVKESK. The CDR3 has 18 amino acids. The chain's CDR3 is CASSQGGGNDPKYNEQFF. DNA for the CDR3: TGTGCCAGCAGCCAAGGGGGGGGAAACGACCCAAAATACAATGAGCAGTTCTTC.

This clonotype showed up just a few times. V is TRBV10-1 and J is TRBJ2-3; 10 nucleotides line up with TRBD1. This CDR3 has 15 residues. Germline CDR1 reads WNHNN; CDR2 reads SYGVQD (reference sequence). Germline trimming cut 0 bases from V and 7 bases from J; bases unmatched to any gene: 4. CDR3 sequence (DNA): TGCGCCAGCAGTGAGTCCCGGACAGGGGGGAATACGCAGTATTTT. As protein: CASSESRTGGNTQYF.

The V call is TRBV7-9, the J call TRBJ1-4, with 7 nucleotides matching TRBD1. Germline-derived CDR1 and CDR2 are SEHNR and FQNEAQ (reference sequence). After removal of 1 base from V and 5 bases from J, the junction contained 7 bases not matched to a gene. CDR3 length equals 16 residues. The CDR3 loop is CASSLGSGQRNEKLFF. Written as DNA, the CDR3 is TGTGCCAGCAGCTTAGGTTCGGGACAGCGAAATGAAAAACTGTTTTTT.